This TCR beta chain was sequenced during a study of shared T cell receptors in the human thymus. Generated by immunoSEQ multiplex PCR, the TCRdb table keeps only in-frame clones and is missing some. The sample records approximately 400,000 clones, 85% to 95% being singletons. The germline V and J ends were trimmed by 3 bases and 0 bases, with 12 bases remaining between them. Germline-derived CDR1 and CDR2 are MDHEN and SYDVKM. This CDR3 has 16 residues. The TCR comes from a human donor. Sample: thymocytes. The rearrangement links TRBV28 to TRBJ1-3; no clear D gene. The chain's CDR3 is CASSLVKVISGNTIYF. CDR3 DNA sequence: TGTGCCAGCAGTTTGGTAAAGGTGATCTCTGGAAACACCATATATTTT.